This entry concerns a single TCR beta chain. Its antigen is still unknown. Base-call qualities are not available, and no considerably larger clone is one nucleotide away. The treatment or condition label, as the study defines it: live attenuated yellow fever vaccine strain. At each blood-draw timepoint, two biological replicates of bulk PBMCs were collected. A standard Ficoll-Paque protocol was used to isolate PBMCs from peripheral blood. TriZol was used to extract RNA from bulk PBMCs, from CD4 and CD8 fractions, and from dextramer-positive and dextramer-negative fractions. TCR cDNA was made using 5'RACE template switching, a step that added a universal primer site and unique molecular identifiers. cDNA synthesis was primed from both the TCR alpha and TCR beta constant segments. Two PCR steps were used to amplify libraries, with sample barcodes and sequencing adapters being added in the second step. Sequencing of the libraries was done on either Illumina HiSeq 2500 (2x100 bp) or NovaSeq (2x150 bp). In the original analysis: MIGEC handled demultiplexing of reads and collapsing into UMI consensus sequences, while MiXCR performed V(D)J alignment. Clonotypes responding to the vaccine were identified with edgeR on replicate PBMC samples, with the criteria of FDR below 0.01 and a log2 fold change above 5 up to day 15. Each bulk clonotype was labeled CD4 or CD8 based on which sequenced repertoire, CD4 or CD8, contained the clonotype at higher abundance. The raw public reads went through TCRdb reprocessing: fastp at Q25, MiXCR clone calling, in-frame beta chains kept. Rows merge per CDR3 protein into single entries with the most common DNA and genes. The V and J calls follow TCRdb's processing rather than the paper's. This sample holds some 350,000 distinct CDR3 sequences; 6.2% were observed only once. The ten most abundant clones make up 15% of the sample.

These data belong to a study of T cells after yellow fever vaccination (dated by TCRdb to about 2019). Study-level background: The SMART-Seq v4 Ultra Low Input RNA kit was used to prepare libraries from fractions with low cell numbers. To track T-cell clones before and after primary and booster YFV17D yellow fever vaccination, bulk TCR alpha and beta repertoires were sequenced longitudinally. Two healthy male donors, one aged 18 to 30 and one aged 30 to 40 years, were included in the cohort. Blood samples were taken at several timepoints before and after primary and secondary immunization, and bulk PBMC replicates and cell subsets were isolated. The paper's findings and limits, for the study overall: Because abundant contaminating clonotypes from the bulk population could be contained in FACS-sorted repertoires, computational filtering was required. A small share of clonotypes occurred in both CD4 and CD8 compartments, likely arising from convergent recombination. The secondary T-cell response was found to be weaker but faster than the primary response, with a peak reached on day 5 rather than on day 15. Because the study included only a couple of donors, the extent to which the findings can be generalized is limited. Most clones expanded after primary vaccination were re-detected after the booster (96% of CD4 and more than 70% of CD8), suggesting broad memory maintenance.

Sequencing was performed on PBMCs, taken 5 days after the yellow fever booster vaccination. The TCR comes from a man in his thirties or forties who received the YFV17D yellow fever vaccine.

The CDR3 sequence is CASSSRPSGRAGEQFF. The sequenced DNA is TGTGCCAGCAGCAGCCGGCCTAGCGGGAGGGCCGGTGAGCAGTTCTTC. The sequence links TRBV5-6 to TRBJ2-1, and 12 junctional nucleotides match TRBD2. CDR1 is given as SGHDT and CDR2 as YYEEEE, both from the germline V gene. CDR3 length: 16 amino acids, cysteine to phenylalanine. The DNA shown is the 48-base CDR3, in frame from base 1. The germline V end is reduced by 4 bases and the J end by 9 bases; junction bases left unmatched: 11.